This is a list of T cell receptor beta chains from one sample in a study of CD8 T cells in ankylosing spondylitis. Using its own MiXCR run on the 5' RACE reads, TCRdb lists one record per CDR3 protein. This sample has fewer than 650,000 distinct CDR3 sequences; approximately 11% occur once, and the top ten carry nearly 7%. The sequencing input was blood, either unsorted or a sorted T cell fraction (not recorded which). The receptor set was obtained from a male donor with ankylosing spondylitis. Each CDR3 is given without its conserved first and last residue.

length: 13; J: TRBJ2-1; V: TRBV11-3; CDR3: ASSLVYRGYNEQF
length: 12; J: TRBJ2-1; V: TRBV11-2; CDR3: ASSLERFYNEQF
length: 13; J: TRBJ1-1; V: TRBV15; CDR3: ATSRGGGGGTEAF
length: 12; J: TRBJ1-5; V: TRBV5-1; CDR3: ASSLGEINQPQH
length: 12; J: TRBJ1-2; V: TRBV7-2; CDR3: ASSFRDRLFGYT
length: 12; J: TRBJ1-2; V: TRBV29-1; CDR3: SVESGGLDYGYT
length: 14; J: TRBJ2-5; V: TRBV12-3/TRBV12-4; CDR3: ASSPSPGQGGETQY
length: 12; J: TRBJ1-1; V: TRBV7-2; CDR3: ASSLNRDSYEAF
length: 10; J: TRBJ2-5; V: TRBV20-1; CDR3: SALGSGETQY
length: 11; J: TRBJ1-1; V: TRBV6-2/TRBV6-3; CDR3: ASSYSMGVEAF
length: 9; J: TRBJ1-1; V: TRBV2; CDR3: ASGAGPEAF
length: 13; J: TRBJ2-3; V: TRBV19; CDR3: ASSISAGSTDTQY
length: 9; J: TRBJ2-5; V: TRBV13; CDR3: ASSLDGTQY
length: 13; J: TRBJ2-7; V: TRBV18; CDR3: ASSPPLAATYEQY
length: 10; J: TRBJ1-1; V: TRBV7-2; CDR3: ASSLSPGSAF
length: 15; J: TRBJ2-3; V: TRBV5-5; CDR3: ASSLGALAGGMDTQY
length: 10; J: TRBJ1-4; V: TRBV12-3/TRBV12-4; CDR3: ASSPDSEKLF
length: 11; J: TRBJ2-5; V: TRBV15; CDR3: ATSRDSAGTQY
length: 10; J: TRBJ2-1; V: TRBV20-1; CDR3: SARDSAGEQF
length: 10; J: TRBJ2-1; V: TRBV5-1; CDR3: ASSRMGNEQF
length: 13; J: TRBJ2-3; V: TRBV29-1; CDR3: SVEGPGLSTDTQY
length: 10; J: TRBJ1-4; V: TRBV3-1; CDR3: ASSPPGRALF
length: 14; J: TRBJ2-5; V: TRBV3-1; CDR3: ASSQAGTSVGETQY
length: 12; J: TRBJ2-3; V: TRBV12-3/TRBV12-4; CDR3: ASTIGGFTDTQY
length: 13; J: TRBJ2-2; V: TRBV30; CDR3: AWSVLLGFAGELF
length: 14; J: TRBJ2-1; V: TRBV15; CDR3: ATSRDRVVPYNEQF
length: 13; J: TRBJ2-3; V: TRBV11-2; CDR3: ASRDPQGESDTQY
length: 10; J: TRBJ2-5; V: TRBV20-1; CDR3: SALGSQETQY
length: 15; J: TRBJ2-1; V: TRBV24-1; CDR3: ATSDRDSETPNNEQF
length: 14; J: TRBJ1-2; V: TRBV4-2; CDR3: ASSPQLLTGGNSYT
length: 13; J: TRBJ2-5; V: TRBV11-2; CDR3: ASRTSGGYGETQY
length: 13; J: TRBJ2-7; V: TRBV7-9; CDR3: ASSLGYGSLDEQY
length: 15; J: TRBJ2-5; V: TRBV6-1; CDR3: ASSESNFGDRQETQY
length: 11; J: TRBJ2-5; V: TRBV7-2; CDR3: ASSLNRQETQY
length: 12; J: TRBJ1-2; V: TRBV7-2; CDR3: ASSFVGMNYGYT
length: 13; J: TRBJ2-1; V: TRBV7-9; CDR3: ASSLGTSGGDEQF
length: 15; J: TRBJ1-1; V: TRBV19; CDR3: ASSIVWTGGEGTEAF
length: 8; J: TRBJ2-1; V: TRBV20-1; CDR3: SPRNNEQF
length: 13; J: TRBJ2-3; V: TRBV5-1; CDR3: ASSFSGSGTDTQY
length: 13; J: TRBJ2-1; V: TRBV24-1; CDR3: ATSDPTGANNEQF
length: 14; J: TRBJ2-3; V: TRBV5-1; CDR3: ASSLGGYASTDTQY
length: 12; J: TRBJ2-2; V: TRBV2; CDR3: ASRGQINTGELF
length: 13; J: TRBJ1-5; V: TRBV3-1; CDR3: ASSPQWGGGQPQH
length: 12; J: TRBJ2-1; V: TRBV20-1; CDR3: SAGRASGRAEQF
length: 12; J: TRBJ2-1; V: TRBV20-1; CDR3: SAPIPGIHNEQF
length: 11; J: TRBJ1-1; V: TRBV20-1; CDR3: SASRDGNTEAF
length: 17; J: TRBJ2-1; V: TRBV9; CDR3: ASSVGLGLQSGRFDEQF
length: 12; J: TRBJ1-2; V: TRBV24-1; CDR3: ATSDLDRVGGYT
length: 14; J: TRBJ2-3; V: TRBV10-3; CDR3: AIQMGLAPSTDTQY
length: 12; J: TRBJ2-5; V: TRBV10-3; CDR3: AISESTGEETQY
length: 11; J: TRBJ1-2; V: TRBV21-1; CDR3: ASSIWVGYGYT
length: 13; J: TRBJ1-5; V: TRBV7-2; CDR3: ASSLWRTVGQPQH
length: 13; J: TRBJ2-7; V: TRBV18; CDR3: ASSPGMTGGYEQY
length: 16; J: TRBJ2-2; V: TRBV15; CDR3: ATSSRGTSGEVPGELF